This TCR beta chain emerged from a study of T cell responses to AZD1222 COVID-19 vaccine. Study-wide findings and caveats: The span of vaccine-associated CD4 TCRs extended across spike, with dominance at 160-218 and 743-854. Clonal diversity was possibly underestimated, and white British individuals and females predominated among donors.

Turning to this clone: Antigen: not known.

Using immunoSEQ multiplex PCR, the repertoire was profiled, and TCRdb retains in-frame clones only, with some absent. The top ten clones hold about 19% of a sample with about 91,000 clones, more than 70% of them seen once. The ends were cut back, 5 bases at V and 6 bases at J, with 8 bases in the middle. Germline CDR1 is SGHTA and CDR2 is FQGTGA. The CDR3 runs to 11 residues. This chain joins TRBV7-3 and TRBJ2-7, with no clear D. This receptor was taken from an adult in good health. Sample: peripheral blood, taken on day 0 of AZD1222 vaccination. Here the CDR3 reads CASSPPLEQYF. The CDR3 DNA follows: TGTGCCAGCAGCCCACCTCTCGAGCAGTACTTC.